This is a list of T cell receptor beta chains from one sample in a study of spatial heterogeneity in lung cancer. TCRdb redid the calling of the 5' RACE reads with MiXCR, one entry per CDR3 protein. The data contain nearly 80,000 distinct CDR3 sequences, 8% of them singletons. Material: PBMCs, obtained at surgery. The receptors were sampled from a male donor with early-stage non-small cell lung cancer. Each CDR3 is given with its conserved first and last residue. Each record gives: D gene, V gene, clone size, J gene, CDR3 DNA, CDR3 protein. The D gene is left open where the match is weak. The size entry is marked missing in some rows and otherwise reads once, few, many or a size class.

D gene: -; V gene: TRBV2; clone size: many; J gene: TRBJ2-7; CDR3 DNA: TGTGCCAGCAGTGATGCCGGGAAAGCCTACGAGCAGTACTTC; CDR3 protein: CASSDAGKAYEQYF
D gene: -; V gene: TRBV5-1; clone size: few; J gene: TRBJ1-1; CDR3 DNA: TGCGCCAGCAGCTTGGAACCTGCGACGGTGAACACTGAAGCTTTCTTT; CDR3 protein: CASSLEPATVNTEAFF
D gene: -; V gene: TRBV5-1; clone size: many; J gene: TRBJ1-1; CDR3 DNA: TGCGCCAGCAGTAGGGGATTGAACACTGAAGCTTTCTTT; CDR3 protein: CASSRGLNTEAFF
D gene: -; V gene: TRBV29-1; clone size: -; J gene: TRBJ1-6; CDR3 DNA: TGCAGCGTCGATCAGGGCTTCTATAATTCACCCCTCCACTTT; CDR3 protein: CSVDQGFYNSPLHF
D gene: -; V gene: TRBV3-1; clone size: few; J gene: TRBJ2-7; CDR3 DNA: TGTGCCAGCAGCCGGCTCAGCGAGCAGTACTTC; CDR3 protein: CASSRLSEQYF
D gene: -; V gene: TRBV6-5; clone size: few; J gene: TRBJ2-7; CDR3 DNA: TGTGCCAGCAACCTACTAGGCACTTACGAGCAGTACTTC; CDR3 protein: CASNLLGTYEQYF
D gene: TRBD2; V gene: TRBV7-9; clone size: many; J gene: TRBJ2-1; CDR3 DNA: TGTGCCAGCAGCCCCCCGGGACTAGCGGACAATGAGCAGTTCTTC; CDR3 protein: CASSPPGLADNEQFF
D gene: -; V gene: TRBV4-1; clone size: many; J gene: TRBJ1-1; CDR3 DNA: TGCGCCAGCAGCCAAGCGTGGGGGGACACTGAAGCTTTCTTT; CDR3 protein: CASSQAWGDTEAFF
D gene: -; V gene: TRBV7-3; clone size: many; J gene: TRBJ1-6; CDR3 DNA: TGTGCCAGCAGCCCCACTAATAATTCACCCCTCCACTTT; CDR3 protein: CASSPTNNSPLHF
D gene: -; V gene: TRBV12-5; clone size: many; J gene: TRBJ1-2; CDR3 DNA: TGTGCTACCAACCCACTCCGGGGGGCGAGCTACACCTTC; CDR3 protein: CATNPLRGASYTF
D gene: -; V gene: TRBV5-1; clone size: few; J gene: TRBJ1-4; CDR3 DNA: TGCGCCAGCAGCTCCGGACAGAAAAATGAAAAACTGTTTTTT; CDR3 protein: CASSSGQKNEKLFF
D gene: TRBD1; V gene: TRBV3-1; clone size: many; J gene: TRBJ1-1; CDR3 DNA: TGTGCCAGCAGCCTACCTCCGGGACAGGGGTATACTGAAGCTTTCTTT; CDR3 protein: CASSLPPGQGYTEAFF
D gene: TRBD1; V gene: TRBV10-3; clone size: many; J gene: TRBJ2-2; CDR3 DNA: TGTGCCATCAGTCGACAGGGGGCGACCGGGGAGCTGTTTTTT; CDR3 protein: CAISRQGATGELFF
D gene: TRBD1; V gene: TRBV19; clone size: -; J gene: TRBJ1-5; CDR3 DNA: TGTGCCACATCCGGGACAGGGGGCTGGCAGCCCCAGCATTTT; CDR3 protein: CATSGTGGWQPQHF
D gene: -; V gene: TRBV12-5; clone size: -; J gene: TRBJ2-1; CDR3 DNA: TGTGCTAGTGGTTTGGTAGTTAGCGGTCTGGGGAATGAGCAGTTCTTC; CDR3 protein: CASGLVVSGLGNEQFF
D gene: -; V gene: TRBV7-2; clone size: many; J gene: TRBJ1-5; CDR3 DNA: TGTGCCAGCACCCGAGGGGGAGAGGGCAATCAGCCCCAGCATTTT; CDR3 protein: CASTRGGEGNQPQHF
D gene: -; V gene: TRBV24-1; clone size: many; J gene: TRBJ2-6; CDR3 DNA: TGTGCCACCAGTGATAACAGCGCCGGAAGCGCTGGGGCCAACGTCCTGACTTTC; CDR3 protein: CATSDNSAGSAGANVLTF
D gene: -; V gene: TRBV12-5; clone size: many; J gene: TRBJ1-5; CDR3 DNA: TGTGCTAGTGGTTTGGGGGACCATCAGCCCCAGCATTTT; CDR3 protein: CASGLGDHQPQHF
D gene: TRBD1; V gene: TRBV12-3/TRBV12-4; clone size: few; J gene: TRBJ2-6; CDR3 DNA: TGTGCCAGCACCGCGACAGGGGGCCCTGGGGCCAACGTCCTGACTTTC; CDR3 protein: CASTATGGPGANVLTF
D gene: TRBD1; V gene: TRBV10-3; clone size: few; J gene: TRBJ1-3; CDR3 DNA: TGTGCCATCAGTGAGCCATTCGAAATAAGGACAGGGACGAAAACTGGATATTTT; CDR3 protein: CAISEPFEIRTGTKTGYF
D gene: -; V gene: TRBV12-3/TRBV12-4; clone size: few; J gene: TRBJ2-3; CDR3 DNA: TGTGCCAGCAGTTGGGGGGAGGCAGATACGCAGTATTTT; CDR3 protein: CASSWGEADTQYF
D gene: -; V gene: TRBV5-1; clone size: many; J gene: TRBJ2-2; CDR3 DNA: TGCGCCAGCAGCTTGGGCCCACTCCCAGAGGAAGGGGAGCTGTTTTTT; CDR3 protein: CASSLGPLPEEGELFF
D gene: -; V gene: TRBV10-3; clone size: medium-sized; J gene: TRBJ1-1; CDR3 DNA: TGTGCCATCAGTGACGGACCCACAACCAGGGGCACTGAAGCTTTCTTT; CDR3 protein: CAISDGPTTRGTEAFF
D gene: -; V gene: TRBV29-1; clone size: -; J gene: TRBJ1-1; CDR3 DNA: TGCAGCGTTCCCCCTATGAACACTGAAGCTTTCTTT; CDR3 protein: CSVPPMNTEAFF
D gene: TRBD2; V gene: TRBV2; clone size: many; J gene: TRBJ2-7; CDR3 DNA: TGTGCCAGCACCCAGCGGGGTTACGAGCAGTACTTC; CDR3 protein: CASTQRGYEQYF
D gene: -; V gene: TRBV5-5; clone size: -; J gene: TRBJ1-2; CDR3 DNA: TGTGCCAGCAGCGGGAGGGCTGGCGTGGCCTATGGCTACACCTTC; CDR3 protein: CASSGRAGVAYGYTF
D gene: -; V gene: TRBV7-6; clone size: many; J gene: TRBJ2-5; CDR3 DNA: TGTGCCAGCAGCCGCCTCCCGGGGCCCTTCGAGACCCAGTACTTC; CDR3 protein: CASSRLPGPFETQYF
D gene: -; V gene: TRBV6-1; clone size: -; J gene: TRBJ1-5; CDR3 DNA: TGTGCCAGCAGTGAACGGTCGACGGGTCAGCCCCAGCATTTT; CDR3 protein: CASSERSTGQPQHF
D gene: -; V gene: TRBV11-3; clone size: -; J gene: TRBJ2-6; CDR3 DNA: TGTGCCAGCAGCTTGCCCCAGGTTTCTGGGGCCAACGTCCTGACTTTC; CDR3 protein: CASSLPQVSGANVLTF